This T cell receptor beta chain was recovered during a study of beta chain features in type 1 diabetes. Overall study results and limits: Shortening of TCRB CDR3s, moderate but significant, appeared in all four CD4+ subsets of Type 1 diabetes patients. For type 1 diabetes patients, VDJ junctions showed fewer insertions and more deletions. Overrepresentation of cells with high TCR expression could result from cDNA sequencing.

Every isolated RNA sample was fully reverse transcribed, so sequencing captured expressed TCRB transcripts. TCRdb keeps only in-frame clones here, not all; method: immunoSEQ multiplex PCR. The sample shows 500,000 to 800,000 clones, approximately 13% of them seen only once. This clone appeared a few times. Its target is not known. Germline CDR1 SNHLY, CDR2 FYNNEI. The CDR3 is made up of 12 amino acids. Trimming pared 4 bases from V and 5 bases from J, leaving 8 bases between. One heparinised blood draw, averaging about 120 mL, came from each donor. The sequenced sample was naive CD4+ T cells from blood. The clonotype originates from a man aged 25-45 years with type 1 diabetes. The genes are TRBV2 and TRBJ2-5; the D is unclear. The CDR3 DNA sequence: TGTGCCAGCAGTGGATCGAGGGAGACCCAGTACTTC. This sequence encodes CASSGSRETQYF.